These 23 T cell receptor beta chains were all obtained from the same sample, sequenced in a study of STAT5B mutations in CD4+ large granular lymphocyte leukemia. This table comes from immunoSEQ multiplex PCR, and its TCRdb copy is limited to in-frame clones, with some not included. The sample consists of 20,000 to 25,000 clones, 79% of them appearing once. The sample consisted of CD4+ T cells from blood buffy coats. These receptor sequences come from a human donor in good health.

This clone appeared a single time. The gene calls are TRBV5-1 and TRBJ2-5; a weak D match, TRBD2 (5 bases). Trimming removed 4 bases from V and 5 bases from J, with 12 bases in between. The CDR3 spans 13 residues. The V gene's germline CDR1 is SGHRS and CDR2 YFSETQ. The CDR3 reads CASSTRYSETQYF. Here the CDR3 DNA reads TGCGCCAGCAGCACTAGATATTCGGAGACCCAGTACTTC.

The chain uses TRBV6-5 and TRBJ1-4, with D unresolved. V lost 4 bases and J lost 8, with 11 bases in between. CDR3 length: 13 residues. Germline CDR1 and CDR2: MNHEY and SVGAGI. Here the CDR3 reads CASSLSEVEKLFF. DNA for the CDR3: TGTGCCAGCAGTTTATCAGAAGTGGAAAAACTGTTTTTT.

The chain is built from TRBV28 and TRBJ1-5, with D unclear. Trimming removed 1 base from V and 2 bases from J, with 6 bases in between. This CDR3 has 14 amino acids. In germline, CDR1 is MDHEN, CDR2 SYDVKM. The CDR3 DNA reads TGTGCCAGCAGTTTATCCCTAGGCAATCAGCCCCAGCATTTT. Encoded protein: CASSLSLGNQPQHF. The full variable domain, with the rest looked up from reference TRBV28 and TRBJ1-5, is DVKVTQSSRYLVKRTGEKVFLECVQDMDHENMFWYRQDPGLGLRLIYFSYDVKMKEKGDIPEGYSVSREKKERFSLILESASTNQTSMYLCASSLSLGNQPQHFGDGTRLSIL.

The rearrangement links TRBV30 to TRBJ2-1, with D unclear. Per germline, CDR1 GTSNPN and CDR2 SVGIG (reference sequence). V lost 0 bases to trimming and J lost 0 bases, with 12 bases between them. This CDR3 has 16 amino acids. The chain's CDR3 is CAWSVPSESSYNEQFF. The CDR3 DNA sequence: TGTGCCTGGAGTGTACCATCGGAGAGCTCCTACAATGAGCAGTTCTTC.

V gene TRBV7-9 combines with J gene TRBJ1-3; D remains unclear. The CDR3 is made up of 14 amino acids. The V gene's germline CDR1 is SEHNR and CDR2 FQNEAQ (reference sequence). The ends were cut back, 1 base at V and 2 bases at J, with 6 bases in the middle. The CDR3 DNA reads as TGTGCCAGCAGCTTAGGCTGGGCTGGAAACACCATATATTTT. Amino acid sequence: CASSLGWAGNTIYF.

This chain connects TRBV7-6 to TRBJ2-1; 8 positions agree with TRBD2. V dropped 5 bases and J dropped 5; count of bases not matched to a gene: 8. CDR3 size: 15 residues. Germline-derived CDR1 and CDR2 are SGHVS and FNYEAQ. CDR3 protein: CASSPTSGRNNEQFF. The DNA for the CDR3 is TGTGCCAGCAGCCCAACTAGCGGAAGAAACAATGAGCAGTTCTTC.

This chain uses TRBV5-6 with TRBJ2-5; 10 bases align to TRBD2. Germline CDR1 and CDR2: SGHDT and YYEEEE. With V trimmed by 2 bases and J by 2 bases, 6 bases remained unmatched. The CDR3 totals 16 residues. The CDR3 here is CASSLRTSGEQETQYF. In DNA, the CDR3 is TGTGCCAGCAGCTTACGCACTAGCGGGGAACAAGAGACCCAGTACTTC.

The gene calls are TRBV5-1 and TRBJ2-1; 8 nucleotides agree with TRBD1. V was clipped by 3 bases and J by 0 bases; unmatched bases: 17. This CDR3 has 20 amino acids. The V gene's germline CDR1 is SGHRS and CDR2 YFSETQ. This chain's CDR3 is CASSYPAGQGGLSSYNEQFF. CDR3 nucleotide sequence: TGCGCCAGCAGCTACCCAGCCGGACAGGGTGGATTGAGCTCCTACAATGAGCAGTTCTTC.

This clone was detected only once. This chain joins TRBV6-1 and TRBJ2-7; 12 positions agree with TRBD1. Germline CDR1 and CDR2: MNHNS and SASEGT. The CDR3 runs to 17 residues. V shed 0 bases, J shed 7 bases, and the junction held 10 bases outside the gene matches. CDR3 sequence reads: CASSEAYPGQGAWEQYF. The CDR3 DNA is TGTGCCAGCAGTGAAGCTTACCCGGGACAGGGGGCGTGGGAGCAGTACTTC.

The chain carries TRBV7-9 and TRBJ2-2; 9 positions match TRBD2. Germline-derived CDR1 and CDR2 are SEHNR and FQNEAQ (reference sequence). This CDR3 has 17 residues. Trimming took 5 bases from V and 5 from J; bases not matched to a gene: 12. The CDR3 reads CASSPNLAGVGTGELFF. DNA of the CDR3: TGTGCCAGCAGCCCGAACTTAGCGGGAGTGGGGACCGGGGAGCTGTTTTTT.

Points on this clone: This CDR3 is also generated by other DNA sequences in the sample. J is TRBJ1-2 and V is TRBV4-2, with 12 nucleotides matching TRBD1. This CDR3 contains 18 residues. Germline V lookup: CDR1 LGHNA, CDR2 YNFKEQ. The junction had 8 bases not matched to a gene; V was cut back by 0 bases and J by 3 bases. CDR3 loop: CASSQELSGQGADYGYTF. CDR3 coding DNA: TGTGCCAGCAGCCAAGAACTTTCGGGACAGGGGGCGGACTATGGCTACACCTTC.

The chain has TRBV11-3 and TRBJ2-4; D is unresolved. The CDR3 extends over 12 amino acids. V was cut by 5 bases and J by 5 bases, with 7 bases left in between. Per germline, CDR1 SGHNT and CDR2 YENEEA. The CDR3 bases are TGTGCCAGCAGCCTCGGTGAAAACATTCAGTACTTC. This encodes CASSLGENIQYF.

The chain employs TRBV30 and TRBJ1-2; D is unresolved. The V gene lost 0 bases and the J gene lost 7 bases, with 6 bases spanning the gap. Germline assignment: CDR1 GTSNPN and CDR2 SVGIG (reference sequence). This CDR3 is 11 amino acids long. CDR3 coding DNA: TGTGCCTGGAGTGTCGGTGGTGGCTACACCTTC. As protein: CAWSVGGGYTF.

This clone showed up just once. The chain has TRBV7-2 and TRBJ2-5; 15 bases match TRBD2. The J call may be wrong; the DNA end is better matched by TRBJ2-7. CDR3 length: 15 amino acids. The V gene's germline CDR1 is SGHTA and CDR2 FQGNSA. CDR3: CASSRGLAGGDEQYF. The DNA of the CDR3 is TGTGCCAGCAGCCGGGGACTAGCGGGAGGAGACGAGCAGTACTTC.

The chain carries TRBV5-4 and TRBJ2-3; no firm D call. The V and J ends lost 0 bases and 2 bases respectively, with 13 bases between them. The CDR3 is 16 amino acids. The germline CDR1 and CDR2 sequences are SGHNT and YYREEE (reference sequence). The CDR3, as DNA: TGTGCCAGCAGCTTGGGCGAGTTCGGTTACACAGATACGCAGTATTTT. As protein: CASSLGEFGYTDTQYF.

The chain is built from TRBV5-6 and TRBJ2-3; D not certain. CDR1 is SGHDT, CDR2 YYEEEE, per germline. V was shortened by 0 bases and J by 4 bases, with 0 bases between the two germline ends. The CDR3 is 11 amino acids. Here the CDR3 reads CASSLADTQYF. CDR3 in DNA: TGTGCCAGCAGCTTGGCAGATACGCAGTATTTT.

This clone was observed a few times. V is TRBV9 and J is TRBJ2-3, with 14 bases aligning to TRBD2. This CDR3 contains 17 residues. J was trimmed by 11 bases and V by 5 bases; bases with no gene match: 16. The germline V gene encodes CDR1 SGDLS and CDR2 YYNGEE. The CDR3 DNA follows: TGTGCCAGCAGTCGCGAAGGGGGACTAGCGGGAGTGGAGAAGCAGTATTTT. Protein: CASSREGGLAGVEKQYF.

This clone was detected a few times. V usage is TRBV11-3 and J usage is TRBJ2-7; 7 nucleotides agree with TRBD1. V was pared by 3 bases and J by 2 bases, with 1 base of the junction left unmatched. Germline V lookup: CDR1 SGHNT, CDR2 YENEEA. The CDR3 totals 13 residues. The DNA for the CDR3 is TGTGCCAGCAGCTTGACAGGGACCTACGAGCAGTACTTC. Translation gives CASSLTGTYEQYF.

The chain has TRBV9 and TRBJ1-1; 10 nucleotides line up with TRBD1. Germline CDR1 reads SGDLS; CDR2 reads YYNGEE. The CDR3 is made up of 15 amino acids. After removal of 4 bases from V and 11 bases from J, the junction contained 14 bases not matched to a gene. CDR3 DNA: TGTGCCAGCAGCCCGGGGGGACAGGGGTTTACGGGGGCTTTCTTT. Protein: CASSPGGQGFTGAFF. Together with reference TRBV9 and TRBJ1-1, the CDR3 gives the full variable domain: DSGVTQTPKHLITATGQRVTLRCSPRSGDLSVYWYQQSLDQGLQFLIQYYNGEERAKGNILERFSAQQFPDLHSELNLSSLELGDSALYFCASSPGGQGFTGAFFGQGTRLTVV.

The chain couples TRBV30 to TRBJ1-3, with 7 bases fitting TRBD1. There are 15 residues in the CDR3. Germline-derived CDR1 and CDR2 are GTSNPN and SVGIG (reference sequence). J lost 0 bases, V lost 4 bases, and 6 bases had no gene match. The CDR3 loop reads CAWKGRGGSGNTIYF. The CDR3 coding sequence is TGTGCCTGGAAAGGCAGGGGGGGCTCTGGAAACACCATATATTTT.

This clone was observed a single time. The V gene is TRBV30, the J gene TRBJ2-1, with D perhaps matching TRBD2 (6 bases). This CDR3 contains 11 residues. The germline V gene encodes CDR1 GTSNPN and CDR2 SVGIG (reference sequence). V shed 2 bases and J shed 12 bases, with 11 bases lying between them. The chain's CDR3 is CAWSNRDWQFF. CDR3 in DNA: TGTGCCTGGAGTAACCGGGACTGGCAGTTCTTC. Drawing the rest from reference TRBV30 and TRBJ2-1, the complete variable domain is SQTIHQWPATLVQPVGSPLSLECTVEGTSNPNLYWYRQAAGRGLQLLFYSVGIGQISSEVPQNLSASRPQDRQFILSSKKLLLSDSGFYLCAWSNRDWQFFGPGTRLTVL.

The chain is built from TRBV30 and TRBJ1-2; D is unresolved. Germline loops: CDR1 GTSNPN, CDR2 SVGIG (reference sequence). The CDR3 is 12 amino acids. V lost 2 bases and J lost 2, with 6 bases in between. The CDR3, as DNA: TGTGCCTGGAGTCCGGAGAACTATGGCTACACCTTC. The encoded protein is CAWSPENYGYTF.

This rearrangement joins TRBV7-9 to TRBJ2-5; D is possibly TRBD1 (5 bases). V lost 6 bases, J lost 2 bases, and 13 bases lay in between. The CDR3 contains 14 residues. CDR1 and CDR2 (germline): SEHNR, FQNEAQ (reference sequence). The CDR3 region is CASRGRAGQETQYF. The CDR3, as DNA: TGTGCCAGCAGGGGAAGGGCAGGGCAAGAGACCCAGTACTTC. Based on the CDR3 plus reference TRBV7-9 and TRBJ2-5, the full variable domain is DTGVSQNPRHKITKRGQNVTFRCDPISEHNRLYWYRQTLGQGPEFLTYFQNEAQLEKSRLLSDRFSAERPKGSFSTLEIQRTEQGDSAMYLCASRGRAGQETQYFGPGTRLLVL.